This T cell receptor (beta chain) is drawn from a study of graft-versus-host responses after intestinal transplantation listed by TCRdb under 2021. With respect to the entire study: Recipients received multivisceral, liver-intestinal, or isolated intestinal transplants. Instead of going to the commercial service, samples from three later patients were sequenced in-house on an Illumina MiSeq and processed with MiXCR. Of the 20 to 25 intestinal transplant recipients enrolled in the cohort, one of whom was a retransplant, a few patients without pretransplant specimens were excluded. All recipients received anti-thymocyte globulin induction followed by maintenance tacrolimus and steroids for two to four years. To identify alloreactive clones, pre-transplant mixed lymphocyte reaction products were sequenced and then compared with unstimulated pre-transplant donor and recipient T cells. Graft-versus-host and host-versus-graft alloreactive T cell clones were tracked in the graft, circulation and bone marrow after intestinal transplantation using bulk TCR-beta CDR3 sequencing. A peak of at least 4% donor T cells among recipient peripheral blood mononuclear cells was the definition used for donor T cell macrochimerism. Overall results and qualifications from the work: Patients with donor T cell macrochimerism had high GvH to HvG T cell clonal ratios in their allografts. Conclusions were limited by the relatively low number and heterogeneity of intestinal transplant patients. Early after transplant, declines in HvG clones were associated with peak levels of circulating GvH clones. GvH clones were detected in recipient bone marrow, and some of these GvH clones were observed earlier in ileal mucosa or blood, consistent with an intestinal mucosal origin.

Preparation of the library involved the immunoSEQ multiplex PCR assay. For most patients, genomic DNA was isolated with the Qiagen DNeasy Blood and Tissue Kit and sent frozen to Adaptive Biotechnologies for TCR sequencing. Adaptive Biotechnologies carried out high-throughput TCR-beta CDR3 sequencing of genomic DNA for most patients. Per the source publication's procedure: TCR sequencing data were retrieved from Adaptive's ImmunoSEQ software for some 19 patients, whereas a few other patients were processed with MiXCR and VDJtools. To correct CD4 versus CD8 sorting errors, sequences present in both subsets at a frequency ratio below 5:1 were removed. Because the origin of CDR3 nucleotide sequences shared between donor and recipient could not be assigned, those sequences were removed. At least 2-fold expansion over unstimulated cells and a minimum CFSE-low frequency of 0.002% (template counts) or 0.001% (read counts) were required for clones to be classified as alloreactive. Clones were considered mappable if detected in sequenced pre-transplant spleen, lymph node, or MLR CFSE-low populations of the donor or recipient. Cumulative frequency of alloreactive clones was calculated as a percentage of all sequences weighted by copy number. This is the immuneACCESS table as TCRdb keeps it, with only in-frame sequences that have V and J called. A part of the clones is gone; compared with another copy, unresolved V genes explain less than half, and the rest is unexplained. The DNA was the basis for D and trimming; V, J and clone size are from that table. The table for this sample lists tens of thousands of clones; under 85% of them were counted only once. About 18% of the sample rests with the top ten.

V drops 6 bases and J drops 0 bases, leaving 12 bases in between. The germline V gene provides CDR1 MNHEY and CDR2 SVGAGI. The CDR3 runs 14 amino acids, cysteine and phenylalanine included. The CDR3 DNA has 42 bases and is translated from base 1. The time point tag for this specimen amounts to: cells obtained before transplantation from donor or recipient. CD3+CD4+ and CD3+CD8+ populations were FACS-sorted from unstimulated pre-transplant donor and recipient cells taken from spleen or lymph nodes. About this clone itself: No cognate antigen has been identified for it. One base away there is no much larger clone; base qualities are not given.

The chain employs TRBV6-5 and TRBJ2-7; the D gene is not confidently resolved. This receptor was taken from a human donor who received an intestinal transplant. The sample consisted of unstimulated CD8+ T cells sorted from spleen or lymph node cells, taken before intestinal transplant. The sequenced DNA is TGTGCCAGCAGCCCTCCCACTACCTCCTACGAGCAGTACTTC. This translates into CASSPPTTSYEQYF.